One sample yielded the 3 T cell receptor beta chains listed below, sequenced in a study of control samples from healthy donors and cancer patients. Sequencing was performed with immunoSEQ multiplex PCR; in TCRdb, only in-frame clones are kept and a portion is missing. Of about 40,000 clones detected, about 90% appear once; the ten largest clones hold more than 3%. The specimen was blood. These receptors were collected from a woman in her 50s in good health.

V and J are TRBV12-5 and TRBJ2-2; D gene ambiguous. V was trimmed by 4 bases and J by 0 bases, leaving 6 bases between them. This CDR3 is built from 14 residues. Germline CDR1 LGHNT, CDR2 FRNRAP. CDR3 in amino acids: CASGSRTNTGELFF. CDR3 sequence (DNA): TGTGCTAGTGGTTCCCGGACGAACACCGGGGAGCTGTTTTTT.

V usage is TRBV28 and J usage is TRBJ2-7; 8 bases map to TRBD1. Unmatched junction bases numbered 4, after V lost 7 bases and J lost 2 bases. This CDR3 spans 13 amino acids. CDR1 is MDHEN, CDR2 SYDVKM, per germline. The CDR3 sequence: CASTGTGAYEQYF. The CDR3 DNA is TGTGCCAGCACCGGGACAGGAGCCTACGAGCAGTACTTC. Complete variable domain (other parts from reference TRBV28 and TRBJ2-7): DVKVTQSSRYLVKRTGEKVFLECVQDMDHENMFWYRQDPGLGLRLIYFSYDVKMKEKGDIPEGYSVSREKKERFSLILESASTNQTSMYLCASTGTGAYEQYFGPGTRLTVT.

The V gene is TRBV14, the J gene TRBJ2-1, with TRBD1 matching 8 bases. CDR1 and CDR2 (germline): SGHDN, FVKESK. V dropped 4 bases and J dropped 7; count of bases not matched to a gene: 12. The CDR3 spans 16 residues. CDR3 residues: CASSRGWQGARNEQFF. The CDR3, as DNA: TGTGCCAGCAGCCGCGGGTGGCAGGGGGCTCGGAATGAGCAGTTCTTC.